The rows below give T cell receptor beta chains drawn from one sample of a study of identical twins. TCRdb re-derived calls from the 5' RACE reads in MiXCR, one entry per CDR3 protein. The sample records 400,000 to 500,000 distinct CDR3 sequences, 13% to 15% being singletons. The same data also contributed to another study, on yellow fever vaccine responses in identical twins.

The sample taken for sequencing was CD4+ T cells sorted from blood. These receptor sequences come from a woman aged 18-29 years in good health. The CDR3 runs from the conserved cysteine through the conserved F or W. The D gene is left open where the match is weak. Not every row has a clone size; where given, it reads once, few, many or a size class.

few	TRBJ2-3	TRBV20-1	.	TGCAGTGCAGATGGACTTAATGCCCCAGATACGCAGTATTTT	CSADGLNAPDTQYF
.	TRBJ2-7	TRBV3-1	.	TGTGCCAGCAGCCCCCTCGGGACAAGCGAGCAGTACTTC	CASSPLGTSEQYF
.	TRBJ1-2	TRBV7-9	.	TGTGCCAGCAGCTTAGGTTGGGGGCAGGGGCAGACGGCCTTC	CASSLGWGQGQTAF
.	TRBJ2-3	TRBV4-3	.	TGCGCCAGCAGCCAAGGGGGGAGTAGCACAGATACGCAGTATTTT	CASSQGGSSTDTQYF
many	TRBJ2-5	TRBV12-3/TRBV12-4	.	TGTGCCAGCAGCGCTACCAGCGCAGGACAAGAGACCCAGTACTTC	CASSATSAGQETQYF
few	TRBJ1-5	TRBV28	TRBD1	TGTGCCATCCAGACAGGGGGCAATCAGCCCCAGCATTTT	CAIQTGGNQPQHF
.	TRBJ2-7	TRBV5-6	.	TGTGCCAGCAGCTTTATATCGACTAAGCAGTACTTC	CASSFISTKQYF
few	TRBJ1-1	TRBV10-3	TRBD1	TGTGCCATCAGCAAGGCCGGGACAGGGGGCACTGAAGCTTTCTTT	CAISKAGTGGTEAFF
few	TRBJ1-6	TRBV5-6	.	TGTGCCAGCAGCTCCGGATGGGGGGCGCAGAATTCACCCCTCCACTTT	CASSSGWGAQNSPLHF
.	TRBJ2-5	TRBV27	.	TGTGCCAGCAATCTTAGCGGAGGAGAGGGAGAGACCCAGTACTTC	CASNLSGGEGETQYF
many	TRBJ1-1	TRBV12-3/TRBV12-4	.	TGTGCCAGCAGTTCCCTAAGCATGGGGACTGAAGCTTTCTTT	CASSSLSMGTEAFF
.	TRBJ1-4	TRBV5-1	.	TGCGCCAGCAGCGTGCAGGGGAGTGAAAAACTGTTTTTT	CASSVQGSEKLFF
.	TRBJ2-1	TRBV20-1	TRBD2	TGCAGTGCCATAAACCCCTTCCGTACGAGACTAGCGGCTAATGAGCAGTTCTTC	CSAINPFRTRLAANEQFF
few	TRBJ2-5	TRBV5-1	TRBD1	TGCGCCAGCAGCTTGGCCCCCGGGACAGGGCAAGAGACCCAGTACTTC	CASSLAPGTGQETQYF
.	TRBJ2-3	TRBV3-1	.	TGTGCCAGCAGCCTTGGTTTCCCCACAGATACGCGGTATTTT	CASSLGFPTDTRYF
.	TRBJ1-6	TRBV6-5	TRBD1	TGTGCCAGCAGTTACTCGGACAGGGAAGGTTCACCCCTCCACTTT	CASSYSDREGSPLHF
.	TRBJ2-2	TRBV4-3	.	TGCGCCAGCAGCCAAGAGGGTGTGGGGACCGCTAACACCGGGGAGCTGTTTTTT	CASSQEGVGTANTGELFF
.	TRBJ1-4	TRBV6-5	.	TGTGCCAGCATAGCCGCTTCTGGAAAACTGTTTTTT	CASIAASGKLFF
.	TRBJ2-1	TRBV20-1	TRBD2	TGCAGTGCAGGACTTAGCGGGAGTTATGTTGAGCAGTTCTTC	CSAGLSGSYVEQFF
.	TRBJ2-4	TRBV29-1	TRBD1	TGCAGCGCAAGGGAAGGGGGCGAAAACATTCAGTACTTC	CSAREGGENIQYF
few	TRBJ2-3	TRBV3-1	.	TGTGCCAGCAGCCAGTTGAGCGGCACAGATACGCAGTATTTT	CASSQLSGTDTQYF
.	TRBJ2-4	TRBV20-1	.	TGCAGTGCTTGTGGGGTCGAGAACATTCAGTACTTC	CSACGVENIQYF
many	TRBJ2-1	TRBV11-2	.	TGTGCCAGCAGCTTAGTAGGGCAGCTCAATGAGCAGTTCTTC	CASSLVGQLNEQFF
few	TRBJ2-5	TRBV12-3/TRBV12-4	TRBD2	TGTGCCAGCAGTCTTAGGGCTAGAGGGCTAGCGGGGGGTTATCAAGAGACCCAGTACTTC	CASSLRARGLAGGYQETQYF
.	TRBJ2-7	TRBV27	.	TGTGCCAGCAGTCCTATGTTTCTTGGGCGGGATCTCGAGCAGTACTTC	CASSPMFLGRDLEQYF
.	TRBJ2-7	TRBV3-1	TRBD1	TGTGCCAGCAGCCAAGGACAGGGGCAGGGAGAGCAGTACTTC	CASSQGQGQGEQYF
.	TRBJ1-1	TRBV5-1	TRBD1	TGCGCCAGCAGCGACCGGACAGGGTTCAGGAACACTGAAGCTTTCTTT	CASSDRTGFRNTEAFF
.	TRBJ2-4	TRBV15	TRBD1	TGTGCCACCAGCAGCCTACAGGGGTCTGGGGCCAAAAACATTCAGTACTTC	CATSSLQGSGAKNIQYF